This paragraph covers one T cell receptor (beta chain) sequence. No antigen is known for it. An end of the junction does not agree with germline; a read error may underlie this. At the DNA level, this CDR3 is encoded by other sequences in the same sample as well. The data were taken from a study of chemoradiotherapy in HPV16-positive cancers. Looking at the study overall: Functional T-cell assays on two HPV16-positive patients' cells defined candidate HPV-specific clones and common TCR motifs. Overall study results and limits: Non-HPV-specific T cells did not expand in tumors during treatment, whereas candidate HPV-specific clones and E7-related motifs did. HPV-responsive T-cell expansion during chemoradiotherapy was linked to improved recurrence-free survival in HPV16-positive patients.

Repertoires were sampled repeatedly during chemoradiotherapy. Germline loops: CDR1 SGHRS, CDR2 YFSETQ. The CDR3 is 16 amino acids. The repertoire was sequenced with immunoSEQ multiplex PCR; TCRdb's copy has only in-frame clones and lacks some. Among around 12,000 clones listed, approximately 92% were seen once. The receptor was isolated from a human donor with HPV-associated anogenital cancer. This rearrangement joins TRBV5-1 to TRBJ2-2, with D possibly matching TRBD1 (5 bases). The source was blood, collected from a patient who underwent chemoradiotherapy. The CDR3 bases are TGCGCTAGCAGCTTGACAGAGAGTGCGAACACCGGGGAGCTGTTTTTT. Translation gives CASSLTESANTGELFF.